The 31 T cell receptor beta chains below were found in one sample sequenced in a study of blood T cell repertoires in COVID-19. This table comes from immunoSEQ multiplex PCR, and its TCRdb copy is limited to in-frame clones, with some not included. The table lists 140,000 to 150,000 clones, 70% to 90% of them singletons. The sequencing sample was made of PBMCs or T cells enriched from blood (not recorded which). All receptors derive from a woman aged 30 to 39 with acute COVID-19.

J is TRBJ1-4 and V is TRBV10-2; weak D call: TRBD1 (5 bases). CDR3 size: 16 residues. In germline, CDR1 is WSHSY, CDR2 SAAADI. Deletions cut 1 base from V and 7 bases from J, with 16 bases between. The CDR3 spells CASSEWPGDLGEKLFF. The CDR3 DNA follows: TGCGCCAGCAGTGAGTGGCCGGGGGATTTGGGTGAAAAACTGTTTTTT.

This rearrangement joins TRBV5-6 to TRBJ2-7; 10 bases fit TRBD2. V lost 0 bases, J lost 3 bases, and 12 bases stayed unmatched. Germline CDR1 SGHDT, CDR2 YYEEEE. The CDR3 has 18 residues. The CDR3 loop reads CASSLAASGRGGFYEQYF. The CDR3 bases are TGTGCCAGCAGCTTGGCGGCTAGCGGGAGAGGGGGTTTCTACGAGCAGTACTTC.

The CDR3 region has the DNA TGTGCCAGCAGAGGACAAAATAATGAAAAACTGTTTTTT. This encodes CASRGQNNEKLFF. The chain couples TRBV28 to TRBJ1-4; D is perhaps TRBD1 (5 bases). From germline, CDR1 is MDHEN and CDR2 SYDVKM. The V and J ends lost 6 bases and 4 bases respectively, with 9 bases between them. This CDR3 has 13 amino acids. Full variable domain (remainder filled in from reference TRBV28 and TRBJ1-4): DVKVTQSSRYLVKRTGEKVFLECVQDMDHENMFWYRQDPGLGLRLIYFSYDVKMKEKGDIPEGYSVSREKKERFSLILESASTNQTSMYLCASRGQNNEKLFFGSGTQLSVL.

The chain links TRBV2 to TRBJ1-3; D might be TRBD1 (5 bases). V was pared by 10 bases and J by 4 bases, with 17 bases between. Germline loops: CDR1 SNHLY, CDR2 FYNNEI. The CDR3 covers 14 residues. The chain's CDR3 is CATYPGADGNTIYF. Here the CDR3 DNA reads TGTGCCACTTACCCTGGGGCAGACGGAAACACCATATATTTT. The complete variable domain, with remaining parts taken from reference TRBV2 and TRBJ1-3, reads EPEVTQTPSHQVTQMGQEVILRCVPISNHLYFYWYRQILGQKVEFLVSFYNNEISEKSEIFDDQFSVERPDGSNFTLKIRSTKLEDSAMYFCATYPGADGNTIYFGEGSWLTVV.

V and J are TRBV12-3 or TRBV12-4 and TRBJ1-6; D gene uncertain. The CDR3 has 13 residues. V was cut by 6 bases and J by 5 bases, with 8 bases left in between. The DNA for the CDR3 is TGTGCCAGCAGCTATCTTAATAATTCACCCCTCCACTTT. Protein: CASSYLNNSPLHF.

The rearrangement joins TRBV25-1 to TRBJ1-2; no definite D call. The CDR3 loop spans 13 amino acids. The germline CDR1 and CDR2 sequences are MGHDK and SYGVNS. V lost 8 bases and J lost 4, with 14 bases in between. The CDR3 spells CASWSSLPYGYTF. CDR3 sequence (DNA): TGTGCCAGCTGGAGCAGCCTCCCCTATGGCTACACCTTC.

The CDR3 protein is CASSAIDGGRSSYNEQFF. CDR3 nucleotides: TGTGCCAGCAGTGCGATAGACGGAGGGAGGAGCTCCTACAATGAGCAGTTCTTC. V usage is TRBV6-1 and J usage is TRBJ2-1; a possible D gene is TRBD2 (6 bases). The germline V gene has CDR1 MNHNS and CDR2 SASEGT. V was pared by 4 bases and J by 0 bases, with 19 bases between. This CDR3 has 18 amino acids.

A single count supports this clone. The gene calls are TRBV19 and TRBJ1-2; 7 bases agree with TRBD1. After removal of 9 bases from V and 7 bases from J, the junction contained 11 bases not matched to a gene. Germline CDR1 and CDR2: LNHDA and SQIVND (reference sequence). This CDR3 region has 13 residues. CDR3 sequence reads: CASRATGVAGYTF. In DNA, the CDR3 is TGTGCCAGCCGCGCTACAGGGGTCGCTGGCTACACCTTC.

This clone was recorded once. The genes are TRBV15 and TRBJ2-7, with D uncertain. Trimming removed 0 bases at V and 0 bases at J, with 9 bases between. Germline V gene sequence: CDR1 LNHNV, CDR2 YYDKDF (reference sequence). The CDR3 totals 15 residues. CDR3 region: CATSRDLAFSYEQYF. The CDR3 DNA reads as TGTGCCACCAGCAGAGATCTGGCCTTCTCCTACGAGCAGTACTTC. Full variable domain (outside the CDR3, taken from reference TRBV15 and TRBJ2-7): DAMVIQNPRYQVTQFGKPVTLSCSQTLNHNVMYWYQQKSSQAPKLLFHYYDKDFNNEADTPDNFQSRRPNTSFCFLDIRSPGLGDTAMYLCATSRDLAFSYEQYFGPGTRLTVT.

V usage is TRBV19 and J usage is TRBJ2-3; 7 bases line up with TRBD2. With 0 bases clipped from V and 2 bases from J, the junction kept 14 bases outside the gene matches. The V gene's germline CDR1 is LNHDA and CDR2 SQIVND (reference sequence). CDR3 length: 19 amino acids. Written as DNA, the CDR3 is TGTGCCAGTAGTATAGAAAGAGGGAGACTAGCCCGAAACACAGATACGCAGTATTTT. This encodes CASSIERGRLARNTDTQYF.

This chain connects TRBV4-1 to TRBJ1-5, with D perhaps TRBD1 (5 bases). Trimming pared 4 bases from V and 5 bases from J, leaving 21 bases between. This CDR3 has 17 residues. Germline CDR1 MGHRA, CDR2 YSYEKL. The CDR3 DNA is TGCGCCAGCAGCCCAGCGGGGAACCTTAGGGGATATCAGCCCCAGCATTTT. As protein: CASSPAGNLRGYQPQHF.

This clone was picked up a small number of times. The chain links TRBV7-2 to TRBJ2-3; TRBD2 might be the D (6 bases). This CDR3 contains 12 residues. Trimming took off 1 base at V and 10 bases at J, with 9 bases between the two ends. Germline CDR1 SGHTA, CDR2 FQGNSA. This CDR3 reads CASSLGREAQYF. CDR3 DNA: TGTGCCAGCAGCTTAGGTAGGGAGGCGCAGTATTTT.

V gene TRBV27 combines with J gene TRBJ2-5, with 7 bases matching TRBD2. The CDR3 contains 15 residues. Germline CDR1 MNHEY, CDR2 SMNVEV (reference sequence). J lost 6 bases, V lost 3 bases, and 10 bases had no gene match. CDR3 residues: CASSLGAGVWQTQYF. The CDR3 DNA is TGTGCCAGCAGTTTGGGTGCGGGAGTTTGGCAGACCCAGTACTTC.

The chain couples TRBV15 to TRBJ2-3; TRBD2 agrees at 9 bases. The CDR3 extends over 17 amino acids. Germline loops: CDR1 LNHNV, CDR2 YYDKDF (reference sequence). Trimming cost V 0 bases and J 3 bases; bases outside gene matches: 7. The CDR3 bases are TGTGCCACCAGCAGAGAAGGCACTAGCGGGCCTACAGATACGCAGTATTTT. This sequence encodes CATSREGTSGPTDTQYF.

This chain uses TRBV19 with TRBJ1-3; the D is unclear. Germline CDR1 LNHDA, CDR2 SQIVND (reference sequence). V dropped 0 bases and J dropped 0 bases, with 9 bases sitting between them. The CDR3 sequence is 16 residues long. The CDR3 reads CASSIDLESSGNTIYF. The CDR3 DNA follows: TGTGCCAGTAGTATAGATCTCGAGAGCTCTGGAAACACCATATATTTT. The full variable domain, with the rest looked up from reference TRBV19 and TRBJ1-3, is DGGITQSPKYLFRKEGQNVTLSCEQNLNHDAMYWYRQDPGQGLRLIYYSQIVNDFQKGDIAEGYSVSREKKESFPLTVTSAQKNPTAFYLCASSIDLESSGNTIYFGEGSWLTVV.

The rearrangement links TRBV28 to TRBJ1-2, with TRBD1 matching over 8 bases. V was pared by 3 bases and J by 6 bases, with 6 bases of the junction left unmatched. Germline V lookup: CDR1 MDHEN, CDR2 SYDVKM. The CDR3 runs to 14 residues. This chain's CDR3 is CASSFQGAMDGYTF. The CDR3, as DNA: TGTGCCAGCAGTTTCCAGGGGGCAATGGATGGCTACACCTTC.

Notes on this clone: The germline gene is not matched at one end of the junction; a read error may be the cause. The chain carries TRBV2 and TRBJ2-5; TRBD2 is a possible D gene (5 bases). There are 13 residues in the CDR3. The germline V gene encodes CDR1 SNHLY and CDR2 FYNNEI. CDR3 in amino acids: CASDLNPPEGRNF. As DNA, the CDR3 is TGTGCCAGCGACTTAAACCCTCCAGAGGGCCGGAACTTC.

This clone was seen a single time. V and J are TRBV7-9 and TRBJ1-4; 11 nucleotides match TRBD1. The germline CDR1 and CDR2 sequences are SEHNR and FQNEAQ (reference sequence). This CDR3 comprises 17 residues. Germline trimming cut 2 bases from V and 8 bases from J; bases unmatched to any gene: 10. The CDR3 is CASSLLGSGTGGEKLFF. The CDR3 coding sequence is TGTGCCAGCAGCTTACTTGGATCCGGGACAGGGGGGGAAAAACTGTTTTTT.

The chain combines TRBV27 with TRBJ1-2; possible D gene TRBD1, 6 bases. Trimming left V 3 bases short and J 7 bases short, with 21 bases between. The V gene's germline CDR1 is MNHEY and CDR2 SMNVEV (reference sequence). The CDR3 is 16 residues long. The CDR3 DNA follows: TGTGCCAGCAGTTTCTCTCCCACAGGGAAATTGGGTGGCTACACCTTC. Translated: CASSFSPTGKLGGYTF.

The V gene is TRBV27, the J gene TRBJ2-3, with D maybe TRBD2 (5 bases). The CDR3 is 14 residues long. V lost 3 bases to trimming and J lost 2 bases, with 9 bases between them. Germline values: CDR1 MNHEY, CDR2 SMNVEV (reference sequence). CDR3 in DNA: TGTGCCAGCAGTTTTTCGGGGTACACAGATACGCAGTATTTT. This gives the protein CASSFSGYTDTQYF.

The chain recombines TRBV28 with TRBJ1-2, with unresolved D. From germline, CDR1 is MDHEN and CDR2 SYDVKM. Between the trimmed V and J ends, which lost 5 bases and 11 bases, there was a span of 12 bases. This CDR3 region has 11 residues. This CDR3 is CASSAHPQYTF. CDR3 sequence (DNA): TGTGCCAGCAGTGCACACCCTCAATACACCTTC.

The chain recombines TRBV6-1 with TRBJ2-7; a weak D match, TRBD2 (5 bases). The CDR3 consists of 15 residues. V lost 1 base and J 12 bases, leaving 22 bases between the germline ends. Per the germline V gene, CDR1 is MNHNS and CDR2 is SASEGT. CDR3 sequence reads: CASSEGYGGTSSLYF. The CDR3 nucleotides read TGTGCCAGCAGTGAAGGGTACGGAGGCACAAGCTCTCTGTACTTC.

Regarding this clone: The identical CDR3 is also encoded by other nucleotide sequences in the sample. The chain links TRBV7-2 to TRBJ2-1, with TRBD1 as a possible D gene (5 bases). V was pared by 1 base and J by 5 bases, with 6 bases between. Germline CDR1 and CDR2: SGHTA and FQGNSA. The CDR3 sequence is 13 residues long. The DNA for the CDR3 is TGTGCCAGCAGCTTAGGACAGAACAATGAGCAGTTCTTC. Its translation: CASSLGQNNEQFF.

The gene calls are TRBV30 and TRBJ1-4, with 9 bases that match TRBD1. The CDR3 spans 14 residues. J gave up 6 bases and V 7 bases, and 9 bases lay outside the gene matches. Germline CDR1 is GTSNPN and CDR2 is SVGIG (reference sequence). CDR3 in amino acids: CASDKGTGHEKLFF. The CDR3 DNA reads TGTGCCTCCGATAAAGGGACAGGGCATGAAAAACTGTTTTTT.

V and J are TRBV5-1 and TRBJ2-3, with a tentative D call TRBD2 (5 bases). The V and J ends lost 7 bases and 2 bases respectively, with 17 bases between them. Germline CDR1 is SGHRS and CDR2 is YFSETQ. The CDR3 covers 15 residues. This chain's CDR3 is CASRTLTDYTDTQYF. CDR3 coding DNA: TGCGCCAGCCGAACATTAACAGACTACACAGATACGCAGTATTTT.

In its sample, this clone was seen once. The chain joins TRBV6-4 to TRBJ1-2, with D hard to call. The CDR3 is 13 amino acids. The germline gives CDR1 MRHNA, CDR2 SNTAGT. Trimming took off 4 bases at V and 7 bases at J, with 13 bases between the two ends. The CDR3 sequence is CASSGSDGSGYTF. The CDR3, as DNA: TGTGCCAGCAGTGGTTCAGATGGCAGTGGCTACACCTTC.

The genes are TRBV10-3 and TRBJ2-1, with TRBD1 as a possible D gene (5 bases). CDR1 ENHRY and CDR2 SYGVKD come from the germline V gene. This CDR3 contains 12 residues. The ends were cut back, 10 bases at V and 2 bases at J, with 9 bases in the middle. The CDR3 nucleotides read TGTGCCACTACGGACACCTACAATGAGCAGTTCTTC. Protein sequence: CATTDTYNEQFF.

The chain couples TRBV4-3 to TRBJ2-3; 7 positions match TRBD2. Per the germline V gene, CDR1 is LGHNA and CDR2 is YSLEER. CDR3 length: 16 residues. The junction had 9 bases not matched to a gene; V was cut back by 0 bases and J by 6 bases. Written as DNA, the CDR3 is TGCGCCAGCAGCCAAGATTTGAGGGAGGGCCGTGATACGCAGTATTTT. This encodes CASSQDLREGRDTQYF.

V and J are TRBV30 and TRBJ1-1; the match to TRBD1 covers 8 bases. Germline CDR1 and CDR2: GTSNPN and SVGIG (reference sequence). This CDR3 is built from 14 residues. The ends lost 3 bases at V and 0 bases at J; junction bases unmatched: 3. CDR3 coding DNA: TGTGCCTGGAGGGGGACAGGCATGAACACTGAAGCTTTCTTT. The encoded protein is CAWRGTGMNTEAFF.

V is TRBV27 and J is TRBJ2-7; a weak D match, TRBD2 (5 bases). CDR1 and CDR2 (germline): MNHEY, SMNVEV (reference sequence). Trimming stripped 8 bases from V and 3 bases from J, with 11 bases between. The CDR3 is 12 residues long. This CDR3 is CASGSSFYEQYF. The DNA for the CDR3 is TGTGCCAGCGGGAGCTCTTTCTACGAGCAGTACTTC.

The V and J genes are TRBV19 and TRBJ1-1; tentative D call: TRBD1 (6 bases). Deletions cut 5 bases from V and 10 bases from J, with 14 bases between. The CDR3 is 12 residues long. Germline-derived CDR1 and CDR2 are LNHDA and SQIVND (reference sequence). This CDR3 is CASSQRGFGAFF. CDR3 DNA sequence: TGTGCCAGTAGTCAAAGGGGGTTTGGAGCTTTCTTT.